Listed below are T cell receptor beta chains from one sample, sequenced in a study of T cells in localized non-small cell lung cancer. This table comes from immunoSEQ multiplex PCR, and its TCRdb copy is limited to in-frame clones, with some not included. Of about 24,000 clones detected, around 85% appear once; the ten largest clones hold around 6.1%. Sequenced material: peripheral blood, taken before any cancer treatment. The receptors were gathered from a male donor aged 60 or over with stage II squamous cell lung carcinoma. The CDR3 runs from the conserved cysteine through the conserved F or W. A D gene is named only where the DNA matches it firmly. Size is stated for part of the rows, as once, few or many counts, or as a class when the clone is expanded.

v_call	clone_size	d_call	j_call	cdr3_nt	cdr3_aa
TRBV7-2	-	-	TRBJ2-7	TGTGCCAGCAGCTTGGTTTGGGGCGAGCAGTACTTC	CASSLVWGEQYF
TRBV5-1	-	TRBD2	TRBJ2-1	TGCGCCAGCAGCTGGATGGGACTAGCGGCGGCAGATGAGCAGTTCTTC	CASSWMGLAAADEQFF
TRBV7-9	-	-	TRBJ1-3	TGTGCCAGCAGCCCTTACCCCTCGATCTCTGGAAACACCATATATTTT	CASSPYPSISGNTIYF
TRBV5-5	-	-	TRBJ2-1	TGTGCCAGCAGCCCTACCGGGACCTCGATCAATGAGCAGTTCTTC	CASSPTGTSINEQFF
TRBV7-9	-	TRBD2	TRBJ2-3	TGTGCCAGCAGCTTAGTATCCGGGACTAGCGGTACGCAGTATTTT	CASSLVSGTSGTQYF
TRBV7-8	-	TRBD1	TRBJ1-4	TGTGCCAGCAGCTCCAGGGACAGGGATGAAAAACTGTTTTTT	CASSSRDRDEKLFF
TRBV5-1	once	TRBD1	TRBJ1-1	TGCGCCAGCAGCTTTACCCGACAGGGTGGTGAAGCTTTCTTT	CASSFTRQGGEAFF
TRBV19	-	TRBD2	TRBJ2-1	TGTGCCAGCCGACTAGCGGGACACGGTGAGCAGTTCTTC	CASRLAGHGEQFF
TRBV7-2	-	-	TRBJ2-7	TGTGCCAGCTCTGGGGGGCTATCAGGGTACGAGCAGTACTTC	CASSGGLSGYEQYF
TRBV5-4	-	TRBD1	TRBJ1-2	TGTGCCAGCAGCCGGGACAGGGGAAGGTATGGCTACACCTTC	CASSRDRGRYGYTF
TRBV9	-	-	TRBJ2-3	TGTGCCAGCAGCGTCGTAGGGGGAGAGGGCACAGATACGCAGTATTTT	CASSVVGGEGTDTQYF
TRBV5-1	-	-	TRBJ1-5	TGCGCCAGCAGCTTGGAAAGCCGGGAGAATCAGCCCCAGCATTTT	CASSLESRENQPQHF
TRBV4-2	-	-	TRBJ2-3	TGTGCCAGCAGCCAAGAAATCGGCAGCACAGATACGCAGTATTTT	CASSQEIGSTDTQYF
TRBV19	once	-	TRBJ2-3	TGTGCCAGTACAGCGGGCGCCACAGATACGCAGTATTTT	CASTAGATDTQYF
TRBV27	-	TRBD1	TRBJ1-4	TGTGCCAGCAGTCGGACAGGACCGAATGAAAAACTGTTTTTT	CASSRTGPNEKLFF
TRBV9	-	-	TRBJ2-5	TGTGCCAGCAGCGTAGGCGAGGGAGAGACCCAGTACTTC	CASSVGEGETQYF
TRBV7-2	-	-	TRBJ2-1	TGTGCCAGCAGCTCCGAGCTGTACAATGAGCAGTTCTTC	CASSSELYNEQFF
TRBV18	-	-	TRBJ1-2	TGTGCCAGCTCACCGGACAGAAATGGCTACACCTTC	CASSPDRNGYTF
TRBV4-2	-	TRBD1	TRBJ1-2	TGTGCCAGCAGCCAAGAACCACAGGGGGACTATGGCTACACCTTC	CASSQEPQGDYGYTF
TRBV27	-	TRBD2	TRBJ2-7	TGTGCCAGCAGTTCAACCAGCCTAGCGGGAGAGTACGAGCAGTACTTC	CASSSTSLAGEYEQYF
TRBV18	-	TRBD2	TRBJ2-3	TGTGCCAGCTCACCGACTAGCGTTTCCACAGATACGCAGTATTTT	CASSPTSVSTDTQYF
TRBV7-2	-	TRBD1	TRBJ1-5	TGTGCCAGCAGCTTCTCGACAGGGGGGCCAAGCAATCAGCCCCAGCATTTT	CASSFSTGGPSNQPQHF
TRBV30	-	-	TRBJ1-1	TGTGCCTGGAACGATGGGAACACTGAAGCTTTCTTT	CAWNDGNTEAFF
TRBV7-2	-	-	TRBJ2-5	TGTGCCAGCAGCTTGTCATCGGGGATGGAGACCCAGTACTTC	CASSLSSGMETQYF
TRBV10-3	-	-	TRBJ1-5	TGTGCCATCAGTGAGTCCCCCCCGGAGCCCCAGCATTTT	CAISESPPEPQHF
TRBV6-1	-	TRBD1	TRBJ1-2	TGTGCCAGCACCCCCTCCGGACAGGGGGAGGGCTACACCTTC	CASTPSGQGEGYTF
TRBV19	-	TRBD1	TRBJ1-2	TGTGCCAGTATCGCCCAGGGGGCGTACTATGGCTACACCTTC	CASIAQGAYYGYTF
TRBV28	-	TRBD1	TRBJ1-2	TGTGCCAGCAGTTTACCAGGGACAGGGGGCTCGGCTACCTCCTTC	CASSLPGTGGSATSF
TRBV5-1	once	TRBD1	TRBJ2-7	TGCGCCAGCAGCGGGACAGGGGGCTCTGTCGAGCAGTACTTC	CASSGTGGSVEQYF
TRBV7-2	-	TRBD1	TRBJ1-1	TGTGCCAGCAGCAGCTACAGGGGGCTGGGGACTGAAGCTTTCTTT	CASSSYRGLGTEAFF
TRBV10-3	-	TRBD1	TRBJ2-6	TGTGCCATCAGTACTCAGGGGGCGAGTGGGGCCAACGTCCTGACTTTC	CAISTQGASGANVLTF
TRBV5-1	-	-	TRBJ2-1	TGCGCCAGCAGCTTGGGAGGAAGCTCCTACAATGAGCAGTTCTTC	CASSLGGSSYNEQFF
TRBV6-1	-	-	TRBJ1-1	TGTGCCAGCACTTTCGTAGAAGCTTTCTTT	CASTFVEAFF
TRBV29-1	once	TRBD1	TRBJ2-1	TGCAGCGTTCACGGGACAGAGTCCTACAATGAGCAGTTCTTC	CSVHGTESYNEQFF
TRBV7-2	once	-	TRBJ1-5	TGTGCCAGCAGCACCGGGGCCCGGGGGAATCAGCCCCAGCATTTT	CASSTGARGNQPQHF
TRBV18	-	TRBD1	TRBJ2-1	TGTGCCAGCTCACCACGTCTGGACAGGGGAAATGAGCAGTTCTTC	CASSPRLDRGNEQFF
TRBV4-3	-	-	TRBJ2-1	TGCGCCAGCAGCCACACAGCCGGGACGGGGCAGTTCTTC	CASSHTAGTGQFF
TRBV11-1	-	TRBD1	TRBJ2-7	TGTGCCAGCAGCCCCGCCGGGACAGGGAACTCCTACGAGCAGTACTTC	CASSPAGTGNSYEQYF
TRBV7-8	-	-	TRBJ2-6	TGTGCCAGCAGCCCCTCTGGGGCCAACGTCCTGACTTTC	CASSPSGANVLTF
TRBV7-6	-	-	TRBJ2-7	TGTGCCAGCTCTGCGTCTAGCTCCTACGAGCAGTACTTC	CASSASSSYEQYF
TRBV15	-	-	TRBJ2-2	TGTGCCACCAGCAGAGAACCGGTCACCGGGGAGCTGTTTTTT	CATSREPVTGELFF
TRBV5-1	-	TRBD1	TRBJ1-1	TGCGCCAGCAGCCCAGGGGACAGGGGTCGGGATGAAGCTTTCTTT	CASSPGDRGRDEAFF
TRBV27	-	TRBD1	TRBJ2-1	TGTGCCAGCAGTAGGGACAGGGGTACGGACAATGAGCAGTTCTTC	CASSRDRGTDNEQFF
TRBV28	-	-	TRBJ2-7	TGTGCCAGCAGCCCTTTGCAGGCGGGGCAGTACTTC	CASSPLQAGQYF